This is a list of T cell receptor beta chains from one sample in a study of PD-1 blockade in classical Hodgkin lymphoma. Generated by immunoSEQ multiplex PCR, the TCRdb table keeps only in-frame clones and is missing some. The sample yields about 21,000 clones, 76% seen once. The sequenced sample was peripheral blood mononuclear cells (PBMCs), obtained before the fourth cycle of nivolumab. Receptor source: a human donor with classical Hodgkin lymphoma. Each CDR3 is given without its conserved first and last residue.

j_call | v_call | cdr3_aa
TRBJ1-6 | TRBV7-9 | ASSLEPLTGIYNSPLH
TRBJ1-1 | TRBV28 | ASSLSVGPPKMNTEAF
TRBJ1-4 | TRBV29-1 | SGGQGYREKLF
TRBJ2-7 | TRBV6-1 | ASKDGGRYEQY
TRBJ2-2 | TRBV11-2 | ASSSGAGELF
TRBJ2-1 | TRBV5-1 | ASTLRDRGFNEQF
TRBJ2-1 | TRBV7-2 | ASSLGARQGNNEQF
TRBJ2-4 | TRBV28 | ASSQWISTGRGNIQY
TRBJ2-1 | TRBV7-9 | ASTFNEQF
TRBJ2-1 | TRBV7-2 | ASANRRGGYNEQF
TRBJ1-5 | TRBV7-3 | ASSPRTGVHQPQH
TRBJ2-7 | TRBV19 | ASSILSGFLY
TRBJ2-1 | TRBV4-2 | ASSPTSTRMIYNEQF
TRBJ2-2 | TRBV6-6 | ASSYVAGDTGELF
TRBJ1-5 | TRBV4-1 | ASSQDGGSNQPQH
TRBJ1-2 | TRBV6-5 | ASSYSYDTINYGYT
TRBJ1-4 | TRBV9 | ASSNGQPGEKLF
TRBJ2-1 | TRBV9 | ASSVGPAGNEQF
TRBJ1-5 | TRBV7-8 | ASSLSPTTSSNQPQH
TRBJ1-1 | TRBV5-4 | ASSPVSVQGVKAF
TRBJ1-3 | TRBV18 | ASSPPSSSGNTIY
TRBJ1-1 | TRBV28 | ASSLFAGIGTEAF
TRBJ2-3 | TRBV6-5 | ASSYSRLSGTDTQY
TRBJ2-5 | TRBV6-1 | ASSEVQFGTQY
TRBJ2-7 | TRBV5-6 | ASSTGTGWMREQY
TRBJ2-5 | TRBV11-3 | ASSVGLAADPQETQY
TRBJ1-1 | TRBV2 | ASSPTLPNTEAF
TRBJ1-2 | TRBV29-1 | SAKTGDIYGYT
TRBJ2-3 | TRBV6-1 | ASSDAGASTDTQY
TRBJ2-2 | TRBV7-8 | ASSPQGGGTGELF
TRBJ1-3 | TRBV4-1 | ASSQPLRKNTIY
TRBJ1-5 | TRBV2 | ASSYDGKDQPQH
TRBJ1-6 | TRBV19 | ASSIGGGNSPLH
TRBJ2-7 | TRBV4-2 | ASSLVAGSNEQY
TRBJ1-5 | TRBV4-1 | ASSQVMGGNQPQH
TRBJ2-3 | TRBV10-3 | AIGDTDTQY
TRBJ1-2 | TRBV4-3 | ASSRLGTFGYT
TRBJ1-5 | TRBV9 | ASSVGGSTNQPQH
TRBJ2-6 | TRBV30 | AWNSGTGANVLT
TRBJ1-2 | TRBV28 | ASSLDVAGGYT
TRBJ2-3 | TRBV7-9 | ASSFGGGSTDTQY
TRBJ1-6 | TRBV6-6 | ASSYDRGLNSPLH
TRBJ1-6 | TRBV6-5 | ASSYSYRGDSPLH
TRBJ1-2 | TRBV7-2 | ASRTSGTGYYGYT
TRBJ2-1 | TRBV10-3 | AISDYNEQF
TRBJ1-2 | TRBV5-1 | ASSPGTGGSINYGYT
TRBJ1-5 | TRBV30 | AWNRQNNQPQH
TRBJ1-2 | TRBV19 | ASSMGRNYGYT
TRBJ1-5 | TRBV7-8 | ASSHRTGRNQPQH
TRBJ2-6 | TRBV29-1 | SVRTGVGANVLT
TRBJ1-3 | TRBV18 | ASSPKQHSGTGGNTIY
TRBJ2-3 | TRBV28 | ASSSNRASTDTQY
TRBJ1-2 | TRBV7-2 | ASSLAGQNYGYT
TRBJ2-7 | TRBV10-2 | ASSEGQQTYEQY
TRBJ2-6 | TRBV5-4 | ASSPRGASSGANVLT
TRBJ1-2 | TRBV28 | ASSPDRIYGYT
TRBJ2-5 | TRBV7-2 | ASSPGTSGLETQY
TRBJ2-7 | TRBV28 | ASSHGSLSYEQY
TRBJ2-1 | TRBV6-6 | ASRGQGIFSYNEQF
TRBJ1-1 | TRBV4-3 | ASSQDRGMNTEAF